Listed here are 4 T cell receptor beta chains from one sample, sequenced in a study of type 1 and type 2 diabetes patients. The PCR template was genomic DNA. Multiplex PCR with 30 forward and 13 reverse primers amplified the TCR beta CDR3. TCRdb called the multiplex PCR reads again in MiXCR, with one record for every CDR3 protein. The table lists 270,000 or so distinct CDR3 sequences, more than 40% of them singletons. Material: peripheral blood mononuclear cells (PBMCs). The receptors stem from a man between 18 and 29 years old with type 2 diabetes.

This chain joins TRBV7-2 and TRBJ2-1; D may be TRBD1 (5 bases). This CDR3 comprises 16 residues. Per germline, CDR1 SGHTA and CDR2 FQGNSA. Trimming stripped 2 bases from V and 2 bases from J, with 13 bases between. CDR3: CASSLSGQGAYNEQFF. For the CDR3, the DNA is TGTGCCAGCAGCTTATCGGGCCAAGGGGCCTACAATGAGCAGTTCTTC.

This chain joins TRBV10-3 and TRBJ2-5; 13 bases fit TRBD2. CDR3 length: 13 amino acids. Trimming removed 10 bases from V and 4 bases from J; junction bases left unmatched: 3. Germline lookup yields CDR1 ENHRY and CDR2 SYGVKD. CDR3 amino acids: CASRTSGRETQYF. CDR3 DNA: TGTGCCAGCAGGACTAGCGGGAGAGAGACCCAGTACTTC.

Note on this clonotype: At one of its ends the junction is not consistent with the germline gene, which may arise from a read error. The chain employs TRBV7-8 and TRBJ2-7, with D tentatively TRBD1 (5 bases). Germline CDR1 is SGHVS and CDR2 is FQNEAQ. The CDR3 is 14 residues long. CDR3 protein: CAGSLAGHPNEQYF. The CDR3 DNA reads TGTGCCGGCAGCTTGGCAGGACACCCCAACGAGCAGTACTTC.

This clonotype was recorded many times. This chain uses TRBV30 with TRBJ2-7; the D is unclear. In germline, CDR1 is GTSNPN, CDR2 SVGIG (reference sequence). This CDR3 is built from 12 residues. Trimming shortened V by 1 base and J by 7 bases, and 11 bases separated the two germline ends. The CDR3 protein is CAWSGPFGEQYF. The CDR3 nucleotides read TGTGCCTGGAGTGGGCCCTTCGGGGAGCAGTACTTC.